This T cell receptor beta chain was obtained from a study of CXCR3-negative and CXCR3-positive naive CD8 T cells. UMI-tagged TRB cDNA libraries were built via 5' RACE. TCRdb re-called the 5' RACE reads and gives one entry per CDR3 protein, without DNA. The sample holds over 150,000 distinct CDR3 sequences. The CDR3 is 13 amino acids. Germline CDR1 is SEHNR and CDR2 is FQNEAQ (reference sequence). Regarding the study as a whole: Comparison of naive cells showed more hydrophobic TRB CDR3s in CXCR3-positive than in CXCR3-negative naive cells.

On this clonotype: Antigen specificity is unknown.

The J gene is TRBJ1-3, the V gene TRBV7-9; TCRdb selects TRBD1, and the lack of DNA leaves this call unchecked. The sequenced sample consisted of naive CXCR3+ CD8+ T cells from blood. Documented subset: CD45RO-CCR7+CD27+CD95- naive CD8+ T cells expressing CXCR3 (TNR3+). The source is a human donor in good health. Some clones in this sample may be carry-over from other donors' samples. The CDR3 is CASEQGWGNTIYF.